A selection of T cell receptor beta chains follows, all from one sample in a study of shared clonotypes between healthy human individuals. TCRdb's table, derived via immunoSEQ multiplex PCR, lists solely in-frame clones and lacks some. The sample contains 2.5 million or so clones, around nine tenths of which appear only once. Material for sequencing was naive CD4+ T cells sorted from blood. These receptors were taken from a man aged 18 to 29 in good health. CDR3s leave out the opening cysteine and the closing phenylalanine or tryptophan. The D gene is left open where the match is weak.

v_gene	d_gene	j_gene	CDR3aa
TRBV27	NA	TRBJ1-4	ASRSSGGAWELF
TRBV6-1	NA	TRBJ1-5	ASSEAGWGNQPQH
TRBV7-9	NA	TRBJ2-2	ASSLDPGTNTGELF
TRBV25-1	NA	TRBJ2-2	ASSESRPSIGELF
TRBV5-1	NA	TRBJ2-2	ASSLGEYTGELF
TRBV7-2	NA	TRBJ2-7	ASSLDAGRREQY
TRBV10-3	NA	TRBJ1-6	AIRADRSNSPLH
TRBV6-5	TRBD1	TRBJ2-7	ASSRGQGYEQY
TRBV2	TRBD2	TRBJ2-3	ASSPGLAFDTQY
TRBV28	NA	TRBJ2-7	ASSLSRGGKQY
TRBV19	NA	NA	ASSSQEGEYEQY
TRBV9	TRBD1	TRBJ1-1	ASSVATGQTTEAF
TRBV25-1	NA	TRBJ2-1	ASSESVVANEQF
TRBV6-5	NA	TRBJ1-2	ASSRSSYGYT
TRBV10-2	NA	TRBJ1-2	ASSERGGYT
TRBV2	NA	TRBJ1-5	ASSQDNRQPQH
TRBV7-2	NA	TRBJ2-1	ASSSRARDEQF
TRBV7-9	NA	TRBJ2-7	ASSLVKPPYEQY
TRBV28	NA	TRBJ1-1	ASSSGGGRYTEAF
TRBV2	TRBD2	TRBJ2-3	ASTTSRYLTSTDTQY
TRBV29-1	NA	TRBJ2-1	SVFSGSYNEQF
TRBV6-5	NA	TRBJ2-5	ASRSNAVDETQY
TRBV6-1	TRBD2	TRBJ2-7	ASRVAGRGDEQY
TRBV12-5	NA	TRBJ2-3	ASGLVEKTSRPTDTQY
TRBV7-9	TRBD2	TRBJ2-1	ASSEGLAGDSYNEQF
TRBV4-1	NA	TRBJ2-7	ASSEDPRGTDTAKQY
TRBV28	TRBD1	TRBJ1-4	ASSSRGGPPNEKLF
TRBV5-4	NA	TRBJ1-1	ASSLGAGLGNTEAF
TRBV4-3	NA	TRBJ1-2	ASSQDRAVPGGYT
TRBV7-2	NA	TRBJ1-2	ASSADQIGGYT
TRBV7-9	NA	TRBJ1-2	ASSLAGPNYGYT
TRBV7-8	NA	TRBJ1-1	ASSFGGRGTEAF
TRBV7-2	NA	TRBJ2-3	ASSFDGGTQY
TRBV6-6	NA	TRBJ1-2	ASSPAGADYGYT
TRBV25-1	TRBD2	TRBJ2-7	ASSESQAGSYEQY
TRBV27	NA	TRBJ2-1	ASSFRNEQF
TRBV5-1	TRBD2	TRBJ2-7	ASSLGTSGAYEQY
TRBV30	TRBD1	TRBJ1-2	AWSVTGGTGYT
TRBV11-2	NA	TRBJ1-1	ASSFGNTEAF
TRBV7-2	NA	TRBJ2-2	ASSLDGQLNTGELF
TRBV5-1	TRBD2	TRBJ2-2	ASSSPASGGAGTGELF
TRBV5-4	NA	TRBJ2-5	ASSLPLQETQY
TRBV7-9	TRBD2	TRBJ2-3	ASSNPWAGGTDTQY
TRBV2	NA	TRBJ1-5	ASSGYNQPQH
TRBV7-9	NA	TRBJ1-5	ASSGASNSNQPQH
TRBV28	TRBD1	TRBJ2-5	AITTGGVGQTQY
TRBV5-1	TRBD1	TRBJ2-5	ASSLEGGGETQY
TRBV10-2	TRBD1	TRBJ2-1	ASSWDRVTYNEQF
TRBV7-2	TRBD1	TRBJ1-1	ASSIYGTGPEAF
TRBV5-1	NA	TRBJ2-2	ASSLGGWSTGELF